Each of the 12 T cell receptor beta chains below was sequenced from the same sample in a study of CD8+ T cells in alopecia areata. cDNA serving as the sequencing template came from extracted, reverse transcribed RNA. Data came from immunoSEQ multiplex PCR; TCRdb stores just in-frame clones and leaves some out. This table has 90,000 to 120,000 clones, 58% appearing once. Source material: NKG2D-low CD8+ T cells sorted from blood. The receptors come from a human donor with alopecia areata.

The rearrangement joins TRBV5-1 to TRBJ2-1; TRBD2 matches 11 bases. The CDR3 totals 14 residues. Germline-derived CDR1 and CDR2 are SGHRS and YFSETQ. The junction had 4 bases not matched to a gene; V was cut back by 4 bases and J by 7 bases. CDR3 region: CASSIAGGFNEQFF. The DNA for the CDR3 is TGCGCCAGCAGCATAGCGGGAGGGTTTAATGAGCAGTTCTTC.

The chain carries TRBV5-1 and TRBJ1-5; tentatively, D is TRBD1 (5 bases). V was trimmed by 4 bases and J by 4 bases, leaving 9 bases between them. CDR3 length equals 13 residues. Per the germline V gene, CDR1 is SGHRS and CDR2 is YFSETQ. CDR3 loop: CASSVRGNQPQHF. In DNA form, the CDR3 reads TGCGCCAGCAGCGTGAGGGGTAATCAGCCCCAGCATTTT. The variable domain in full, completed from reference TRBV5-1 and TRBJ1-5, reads KAGVTQTPRYLIKTRGQQVTLSCSPISGHRSVSWYQQTPGQGLQFLFEYFSETQRNKGNFPGRFSGRQFSNSRSEMNVSTLELGDSALYLCASSVRGNQPQHFGDGTRLSIL.

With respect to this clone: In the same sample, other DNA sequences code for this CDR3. For the CDR3, the DNA is TGTGCCAGCAGTTCCTCCGGGACTAGCGGTTACAATGAGCAGTTCTTC. It is translated as CASSSSGTSGYNEQFF. The chain employs TRBV6-5 and TRBJ2-1, with 11 bases matching TRBD2. Germline V gene lookup returns CDR1 MNHEY and CDR2 SVGAGI. This CDR3 has 16 residues. Germline trimming cut 4 bases from V and 4 bases from J; bases unmatched to any gene: 6.

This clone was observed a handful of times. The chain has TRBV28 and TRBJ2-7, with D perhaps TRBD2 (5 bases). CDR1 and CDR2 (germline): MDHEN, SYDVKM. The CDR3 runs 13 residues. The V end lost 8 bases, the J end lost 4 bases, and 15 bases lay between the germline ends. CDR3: CASCRRGSYEQYF. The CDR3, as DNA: TGTGCCAGCTGCCGTCGCGGGTCGTACGAGCAGTACTTC.

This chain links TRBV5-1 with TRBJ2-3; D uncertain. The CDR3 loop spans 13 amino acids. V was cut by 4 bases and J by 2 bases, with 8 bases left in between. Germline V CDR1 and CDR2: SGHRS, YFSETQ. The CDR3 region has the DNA TGCGCCAGCAGCCTACGGCCCACAGATACGCAGTATTTT. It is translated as CASSLRPTDTQYF.

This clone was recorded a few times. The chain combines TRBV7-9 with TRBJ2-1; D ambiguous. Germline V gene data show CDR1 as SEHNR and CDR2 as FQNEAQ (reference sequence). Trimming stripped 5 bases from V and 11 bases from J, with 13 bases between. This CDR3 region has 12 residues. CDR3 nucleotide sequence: TGTGCCAGCAGCCCACAAGACGTTAAGCAGTTCTTC. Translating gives CASSPQDVKQFF. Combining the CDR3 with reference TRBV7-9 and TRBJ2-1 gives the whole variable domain DTGVSQNPRHKITKRGQNVTFRCDPISEHNRLYWYRQTLGQGPEFLTYFQNEAQLEKSRLLSDRFSAERPKGSFSTLEIQRTEQGDSAMYLCASSPQDVKQFFGPGTRLTVL.

Here the CDR3 DNA reads TGTGCCAGCAGTTCCCCCGGAAGGCACCCGGGGTTTTGGCCCCAGCATTTT. Residues: CASSSPGRHPGFWPQHF. This chain connects TRBV27 to TRBJ1-5; D unresolved. Per the germline V gene, CDR1 is MNHEY and CDR2 is SMNVEV (reference sequence). CDR3 length equals 17 residues. The V and J ends lost 4 bases and 9 bases respectively, with 25 bases between them.

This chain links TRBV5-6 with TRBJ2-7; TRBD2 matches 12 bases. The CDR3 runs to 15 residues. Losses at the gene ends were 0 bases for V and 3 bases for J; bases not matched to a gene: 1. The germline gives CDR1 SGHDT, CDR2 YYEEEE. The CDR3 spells CASSLGTSGNYEQYF. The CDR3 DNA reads TGTGCCAGCAGCTTGGGGACTAGCGGGAACTACGAGCAGTACTTC.

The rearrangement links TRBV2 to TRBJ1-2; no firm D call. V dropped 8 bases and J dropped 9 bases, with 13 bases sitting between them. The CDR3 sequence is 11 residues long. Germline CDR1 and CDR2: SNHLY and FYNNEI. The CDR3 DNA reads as TGTGCCAGCCCAGGTCCCCACAGCTACACCTTC. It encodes CASPGPHSYTF.

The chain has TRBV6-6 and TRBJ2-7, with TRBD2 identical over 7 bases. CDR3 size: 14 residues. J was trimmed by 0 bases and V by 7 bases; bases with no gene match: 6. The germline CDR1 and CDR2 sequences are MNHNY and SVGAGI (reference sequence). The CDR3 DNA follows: TGTGCCAGCAACCCTAGCGGCCCCTCCTACGAGCAGTACTTC. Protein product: CASNPSGPSYEQYF.

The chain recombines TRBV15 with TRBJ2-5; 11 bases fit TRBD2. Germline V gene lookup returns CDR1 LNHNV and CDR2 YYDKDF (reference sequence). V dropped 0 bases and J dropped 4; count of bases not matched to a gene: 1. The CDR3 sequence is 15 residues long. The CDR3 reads CATSRDGTSGETQYF. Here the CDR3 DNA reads TGTGCCACCAGCAGAGATGGGACTAGCGGAGAGACCCAGTACTTC.

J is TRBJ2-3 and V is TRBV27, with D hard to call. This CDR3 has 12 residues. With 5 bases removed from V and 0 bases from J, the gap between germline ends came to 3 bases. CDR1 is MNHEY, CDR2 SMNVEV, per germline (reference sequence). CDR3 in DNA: TGTGCCAGCAGTCCAAGCACAGATACGCAGTATTTT. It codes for CASSPSTDTQYF.